A single sample gave rise to the 24 T cell receptor beta chains below, sequenced in a study of CD8 T cells in ankylosing spondylitis. Their specific antigens are unknown. MiXCR, applied by TCRdb to the 5' RACE reads, yields one record per CDR3 protein. The table shows 700,000 to 1,000,000 distinct CDR3 sequences, with over 9.5% occurring only once. Regarding the study as a whole: A TCR beta motif of eight or nine highly homologous variants seemed to mark ankylosing spondylitis blood.

The specimen was blood, either unsorted or a sorted T cell fraction (not recorded which). The receptors were sampled from a male donor with ankylosing spondylitis.

In this sample, this clonotype turned up a few times. The V and J genes are TRBV28 and TRBJ1-2; no firm D call. This CDR3 has 15 amino acids. V was shortened by 3 bases and J by 0 bases, with 11 bases between the two germline ends. Germline CDR1 and CDR2: MDHEN and SYDVKM. The CDR3 sequence is CASSFPGHSNYGYTF. For the CDR3, the DNA is TGTGCCAGCAGTTTCCCGGGCCATTCTAACTATGGCTACACCTTC.

This clonotype is a singleton in its sample. V gene TRBV7-6 combines with J gene TRBJ1-1; D uncertain. Germline lookup yields CDR1 SGHVS and CDR2 FNYEAQ. CDR3 size: 13 residues. V was clipped by 5 bases and J by 1 base, with 8 bases between them. CDR3 region: CASSQNRNTEAFF. In nucleotides, the CDR3 is TGTGCCAGCAGCCAAAACCGGAACACTGAAGCTTTCTTT. The full variable domain, rest sourced from reference TRBV7-6 and TRBJ1-1, is GAGVSQSPRYKVTKRGQDVALRCDPISGHVSLYWYRQALGQGPEFLTYFNYEAQQDKSGLPNDRFSAERPEGSISTLTIQRTEQRDSAMYRCASSQNRNTEAFFGQGTRLTVV.

The V call is TRBV20-1, the J call TRBJ2-3; TRBD2 agrees at 8 bases. The V gene end was trimmed by 5 bases and the J gene end by 3 bases; junction bases not matched to a gene: 10. The CDR3 has 15 amino acids. Germline V lookup: CDR1 DFQATT, CDR2 SNEGSKA (reference sequence). The CDR3: CSAFKAGAVTDTQYF. Here the CDR3 DNA reads TGCAGTGCTTTTAAAGCGGGAGCTGTAACAGATACGCAGTATTTT.

The V and J genes are TRBV20-1 and TRBJ2-1, with TRBD2 matching 7 bases. This CDR3 has 12 residues. CDR1 DFQATT and CDR2 SNEGSKA come from the germline V gene (reference sequence). The CDR3 here is CSPAGAYNEQFF. CDR3 nucleotide sequence: TGCAGCCCGGCGGGGGCCTACAATGAGCAGTTCTTC.

This clonotype showed up just a few times. V and J are TRBV4-3 and TRBJ2-2; D is ambiguous. The ends were cut back, 5 bases at V and 1 base at J, with 11 bases in the middle. Germline lookup yields CDR1 LGHNA and CDR2 YSLEER. The CDR3 consists of 15 residues. This chain's CDR3 is CASSTMDGNTGELFF. For the CDR3, the DNA is TGCGCCAGCAGCACGATGGACGGGAACACCGGGGAGCTGTTTTTT.

The chain joins TRBV4-3 to TRBJ2-3; D is unresolved. V was pared by 9 bases and J by 9 bases, with 19 bases between. The germline V gene has CDR1 LGHNA and CDR2 YSLEER. The CDR3 runs to 13 residues. Written as DNA, the CDR3 is TGCGCCAGTTCTACCTACTTCGGTGAAACGCAGTATTTT. Translating it yields CASSTYFGETQYF.

This rearrangement joins TRBV6-1 to TRBJ2-1, with a weak D call TRBD2 (5 bases). The germline V gene encodes CDR1 MNHNS and CDR2 SASEGT. The CDR3 is made up of 14 amino acids. V lost 5 bases and J lost 8, with 16 bases in between. The CDR3 region has the DNA TGTGCCAGCAGTCTCCGGCGGGCTCCGGATGAGCAGTTCTTC. Its protein is CASSLRRAPDEQFF.

This clonotype was seen ten or more times. The rearrangement joins TRBV7-8 to TRBJ2-3; D remains ambiguous. Germline loops: CDR1 SGHVS, CDR2 FQNEAQ. This CDR3 is 15 amino acids long. V was shortened by 1 base and J by 0 bases, with 8 bases between the two germline ends. As DNA, the CDR3 is TGTGCCAGCAGCTTAGAGGGCGGTAGCACAGATACGCAGTATTTT. Translation gives CASSLEGGSTDTQYF.

This clonotype was picked up a small number of times. The gene calls are TRBV29-1 and TRBJ1-5; the D is unclear. With 0 bases removed from V and 7 bases from J, the gap between germline ends came to 10 bases. The CDR3 consists of 13 residues. Germline loops: CDR1 SQVTM, CDR2 ANQGSEA. The CDR3 loop is CSVEDGEGQPQHF. For the CDR3, the DNA is TGCAGCGTTGAAGACGGGGAGGGCCAGCCCCAGCATTTT. Drawing the rest from reference TRBV29-1 and TRBJ1-5, the complete variable domain is SAVISQKPSRDICQRGTSLTIQCQVDSQVTMMFWYRQQPGQSLTLIATANQGSEATYESGFVIDKFPISRPNLTFSTLTVSNMSPEDSSIYLCSVEDGEGQPQHFGDGTRLSIL.

This clonotype was counted many times. The V gene is TRBV29-1, the J gene TRBJ2-3; D call uncertain. Trimming shortened V by 6 bases and J by 4 bases, and 5 bases separated the two germline ends. Germline V gene data show CDR1 as SQVTM and CDR2 as ANQGSEA. The CDR3 loop spans 10 amino acids. DNA for the CDR3: TGCAGCGTGGGCCCAGATACGCAGTATTTT. This gives the protein CSVGPDTQYF.

This chain joins TRBV16 and TRBJ1-2; D gene unclear. CDR1 and CDR2 from the germline V gene are KGHSY and FQNENV. This CDR3 has 14 amino acids. V was clipped by 2 bases and J by 3 bases, with 10 bases between them. CDR3 sequence reads: CASSQNGEDYGYTF. Here the CDR3 DNA reads TGTGCCAGCAGCCAAAACGGAGAGGACTATGGCTACACCTTC.

This clonotype was recorded a few times. V and J are TRBV15 and TRBJ1-6; D not resolved. Germline CDR1 and CDR2: LNHNV and YYDKDF (reference sequence). V was pared by 1 base and J by 7 bases, with 8 bases between. The CDR3 contains 14 residues. The CDR3 DNA follows: TGTGCCACCAGCAGAGTACGGCTGAATTCACCCCTCCACTTT. Translation: CATSRVRLNSPLHF.

The chain links TRBV7-6 to TRBJ2-7; TRBD1 might be the D (5 bases). V lost 4 bases to trimming and J lost 0 bases, with 10 bases between them. Germline CDR1 and CDR2: SGHVS and FNYEAQ. The CDR3 is made up of 14 amino acids. The CDR3 protein is CASSSDRNSYEQYF. CDR3 DNA sequence: TGTGCCAGCAGCTCAGACAGAAACTCCTACGAGCAGTACTTC.

This clonotype was counted at least ten times. The genes are TRBV20-1 and TRBJ1-4; D may be TRBD1 (5 bases). V was trimmed by 3 bases and J by 7 bases, leaving 18 bases between them. The CDR3 covers 15 residues. The germline V gene encodes CDR1 DFQATT and CDR2 SNEGSKA (reference sequence). CDR3 coding DNA: TGCAGTGCTAGGGACCCGGCGGGGGATGGTGAAAAACTGTTTTTT. Translated: CSARDPAGDGEKLFF.

Ten or more counts support this clonotype. The chain joins TRBV12-3 or TRBV12-4 to TRBJ1-1; TRBD1 agrees at 7 bases. The CDR3 totals 15 residues. The junction had 5 bases not matched to a gene; V was cut back by 4 bases and J by 0 bases. The CDR3 sequence: CASSSGTVLNTEAFF. CDR3 bases: TGTGCCAGCAGTTCGGGGACAGTCCTGAACACTGAAGCTTTCTTT.

With regard to this clonotype: A much larger clone is a single base away; this may be a read error. V usage is TRBV6-1 and J usage is TRBJ2-7; the D gene is possibly TRBD1 (6 bases). The ends were cut back, 4 bases at V and 2 bases at J, with 12 bases in the middle. Germline CDR1 is MNHNS and CDR2 is SASEGT. The CDR3 consists of 14 residues. This CDR3 is CASSGLGHTYEQYF. CDR3 nucleotide sequence: TGTGCCAGCAGTGGTCTGGGACATACCTACGAGCAGTACTTC.

J is TRBJ2-1 and V is TRBV7-6; no clear D. Germline V gene lookup returns CDR1 SGHVS and CDR2 FNYEAQ. Trimming shortened V by 6 bases and J by 6 bases, and 9 bases separated the two germline ends. CDR3 size: 12 residues. The CDR3, as DNA: TGTGCCAGCAGAGGCCCTGCCAATGAGCAGTTCTTC. Protein sequence: CASRGPANEQFF.

This clonotype was seen only a few times. The genes are TRBV7-2 and TRBJ1-3; perhaps TRBD1 as D (5 bases). The V end was cut by 7 bases, the J end by 0 bases, with 10 bases between. Germline values: CDR1 SGHTA, CDR2 FQGNSA. The CDR3 runs 14 residues. The CDR3 nucleotides read TGTGCCAGCATGAAGGACATCTCTGGAAACACCATATATTTT. Its protein product is CASMKDISGNTIYF. The full variable domain, with the rest looked up from reference TRBV7-2 and TRBJ1-3, is GAGVSQSPSNKVTEKGKDVELRCDPISGHTALYWYRQSLGQGLEFLIYFQGNSAPDKSGLPSDRFSAERTGGSVSTLTIQRTQQEDSAVYLCASMKDISGNTIYFGEGSWLTVV.

This clonotype was observed many times. The genes are TRBV7-2 and TRBJ1-1; D remains ambiguous. CDR1 SGHTA and CDR2 FQGNSA come from the germline V gene. V was pared by 5 bases and J by 5 bases, with 18 bases between. This CDR3 contains 15 residues. The CDR3: CASSLRTVGDTEAFF. Here the CDR3 DNA reads TGTGCCAGCAGCCTCCGGACGGTGGGCGATACTGAAGCTTTCTTT.

This clonotype turned up a few times. The gene calls are TRBV5-1 and TRBJ2-5; 10 nucleotides match TRBD2. Looked up from germline, CDR1 is SGHRS and CDR2 is YFSETQ. The CDR3 extends over 17 amino acids. V shed 0 bases and J 1 base; nucleotides not matched to a gene: 6. The CDR3 bases are TGCGCCAGCAGCTTGGCCGTAGCGGGGGGCCTCCAAGAGACCCAGTACTTC. This encodes CASSLAVAGGLQETQYF. Variable domain in full (rest from reference TRBV5-1 and TRBJ2-5): KAGVTQTPRYLIKTRGQQVTLSCSPISGHRSVSWYQQTPGQGLQFLFEYFSETQRNKGNFPGRFSGRQFSNSRSEMNVSTLELGDSALYLCASSLAVAGGLQETQYFGPGTRLLVL.

The V gene is TRBV6-1, the J gene TRBJ2-1, with D possibly TRBD2 on 5 matching bases. The CDR3 is made up of 11 amino acids. Germline CDR1 reads MNHNS; CDR2 reads SASEGT. Trimming removed 8 bases from V and 3 bases from J, with 5 bases in between. CDR3: CASDYYNEQFF. The CDR3 DNA reads as TGTGCCAGCGACTACTACAATGAGCAGTTCTTC.

This clonotype was seen more than once but under ten times. The chain couples TRBV12-3 or TRBV12-4 to TRBJ1-2; D may be TRBD1 (6 bases). Trimming shortened V by 7 bases and J by 5 bases, and 20 bases separated the two germline ends. The CDR3 runs 15 residues. The CDR3 nucleotides read TGTGCCAGCACAGGAGGGGGGACGGAAAGTTATGGCTACACCTTC. Translation: CASTGGGTESYGYTF.

This clonotype has a handful of counts. The chain uses TRBV19 and TRBJ1-1; D ambiguous. The germline V gene encodes CDR1 LNHDA and CDR2 SQIVND (reference sequence). The CDR3 length is 14 residues. DNA of the CDR3: TGTGCTGCATCTCGGGTGGAGTCGAACACTGAAGCTTTCTTT. It encodes CAASRVESNTEAFF.

V gene TRBV6-2 or TRBV6-3 combines with J gene TRBJ1-1; possible D gene TRBD1, 5 bases. V dropped 2 bases and J dropped 3 bases, with 16 bases sitting between them. This CDR3 region has 16 residues. CDR1 is MNHEY and CDR2 is SVGEGT in the germline V gene. CDR3 coding DNA: TGTGCCAGCAGTTACGTTGGAGGAGGGGAGGACACTGAAGCTTTCTTT. This encodes CASSYVGGGEDTEAFF.